One and the same sample provided the 4 T cell receptor beta chains below, sequenced in a study of T-cell memory formation after mild COVID-19. TCRdb processed the 5' RACE reads anew with MiXCR; each CDR3 protein has one entry. This sample carries 280,000 or so distinct CDR3 sequences, around 8% of them seen once, and the ten largest clones take under 25%. Sequencing used PBMCs or a T cell subset sorted from them (not recorded which). These receptors were taken from a man aged 18 to 30 who had mild COVID-19 (a few samples of this study predate the infection). Cell type and time point are not known.

The J gene is TRBJ2-3, the V gene TRBV6-5, with 7 positions matching TRBD1. Trimming removed 8 bases from V and 2 bases from J; junction bases left unmatched: 10. The CDR3 extends over 15 amino acids. Germline CDR1 reads MNHEY; CDR2 reads SVGAGI. CDR3 DNA: TGTGCCAGCCGGGACAGATCCCAGATCACAGATACGCAGTATTTT. Amino acid sequence: CASRDRSQITDTQYF.

This clonotype was picked up a small number of times. The rearrangement links TRBV15 to TRBJ2-2; D is unresolved. Germline CDR1 LNHNV, CDR2 YYDKDF (reference sequence). Trimming left V 3 bases short and J 1 base short, with 3 bases between. The CDR3 length is 13 residues. This CDR3 reads CATSSLNTGELFF. The DNA for the CDR3 is TGTGCCACCAGCAGCCTGAACACCGGGGAGCTGTTTTTT. The full variable domain, with the rest looked up from reference TRBV15 and TRBJ2-2, is DAMVIQNPRYQVTQFGKPVTLSCSQTLNHNVMYWYQQKSSQAPKLLFHYYDKDFNNEADTPDNFQSRRPNTSFCFLDIRSPGLGDTAMYLCATSSLNTGELFFGEGSRLTVL.

This clonotype was counted between two and nine times. The rearrangement uses TRBV20-1 and TRBJ2-1; D not resolved. CDR1 is DFQATT and CDR2 is SNEGSKA in the germline V gene (reference sequence). V lost 0 bases, J lost 7 bases, and 4 bases lay in between. CDR3 length: 11 amino acids. This CDR3 is CSARDWNEQFF. The CDR3, as DNA: TGCAGTGCTAGAGATTGGAATGAGCAGTTCTTC.

This clonotype was picked up a small number of times. The V call is TRBV18, the J call TRBJ2-1; D gene unclear. Trimming took off 3 bases at V and 9 bases at J, with 6 bases between the two ends. Germline assignment: CDR1 KGHSH and CDR2 LQKENI. CDR3 size: 11 residues. The CDR3: CASSPSFEQFF. DNA of the CDR3: TGTGCCAGCTCACCGTCATTTGAGCAGTTCTTC.